The entry below gives a single T cell receptor beta chain sequence along with its context. Its specificity is not known. The data originate from a study of T cell repertoires in cytomegalovirus infection. Overall study: Shared public TCR beta signatures pointed to both CMV infection and a matching HLA type. General study points: CMV carriers having the relevant HLA were flagged by cumulative public TCR beta family frequency. There were HLA-C-restricted CMV-specific TCR beta clonotypes dominating the ex vivo response.

One entry per CDR3 protein results from TCRdb running MiXCR on the reads. This sample has roughly 500,000 distinct CDR3 sequences, with roughly 10% found just once. Trimming took 2 bases from V and 7 from J; bases not matched to a gene: 4. CDR1 is ENHRY and CDR2 is SYGVKD in the germline V gene. The length of the CDR3 is 14 residues. The sequence came from a human donor in good health (CMV status not recorded). Some clones in this sample may be carry-over from other donors' samples. The sequenced sample was PBMCs. The rearrangement uses TRBV10-3 and TRBJ2-1, with 8 bases that match TRBD1. CDR3 coding DNA: TGTGCCATCAGTGAGCAGGGGGCGGGGAATGAGCAGTTCTTC. This encodes CAISEQGAGNEQFF.